These T cell receptor beta chains were read from a single sample in a study of HIV-infected patients and healthy controls. TCRdb reprocessed the 5' RACE reads with MiXCR, giving one entry per CDR3 protein. Of more than 9,000 distinct CDR3 sequences detected, about 9.4% appear once; the ten largest clones hold about a sixth. Source: blood, taken before antiretroviral therapy. Receptors originate from an adult with HIV infection. The CDR3 runs from the conserved cysteine through the conserved F or W. D genes are given only for firm matches. Size is omitted from some rows. Given values are once, few, many or a class for expanded clones.

J gene | V gene | D gene | clone size | CDR3 length | CDR3 protein | CDR3 DNA
TRBJ1-1 | TRBV4-3 | . | many | 15 | CASSPRPGENTEAFF | TGCGCCAGCAGCCCTCGCCCAGGTGAGAACACTGAAGCTTTCTTT
TRBJ2-7 | TRBV20-1 | TRBD2 | many | 14 | CSARDPSGGYEQYF | TGCAGTGCTAGAGATCCCAGCGGGGGCTACGAGCAGTACTTC
TRBJ2-5 | TRBV20-1 | . | . | 16 | CSARNRLRTDQETQYF | TGCAGTGCTAGGAATAGACTGAGGACAGACCAAGAGACCCAGTACTTC
TRBJ1-1 | TRBV30 | . | few | 13 | CAYLTGLNTEAFF | TGTGCCTACCTCACAGGCCTGAACACTGAAGCTTTCTTT
TRBJ2-7 | TRBV20-1 | TRBD2 | . | 16 | CSARGGTSGLSYEQYF | TGCAGTGCTAGAGGCGGGACTAGCGGATTATCCTACGAGCAGTACTTC
TRBJ1-4 | TRBV29-1 | . | few | 14 | CSATLMVGDEKLFF | TGCAGCGCAACCCTTATGGTAGGGGATGAAAAACTGTTTTTT
TRBJ2-7 | TRBV20-1 | TRBD1 | many | 16 | CSARDPDRVEAGEQYF | TGCAGTGCTAGAGACCCGGACAGGGTGGAGGCTGGCGAGCAGTACTTC
TRBJ2-7 | TRBV7-6 | . | . | 12 | CASSLASGEQYF | TGTGCCAGCAGCTTAGCTAGCGGCGAGCAGTACTTC
TRBJ2-7 | TRBV10-3 | . | many | 13 | CAIGTGTGYEQYF | TGTGCCATCGGAACAGGTACGGGGTACGAGCAGTACTTC
TRBJ2-5 | TRBV6-5 | . | many | 13 | CASSTFPQETQYF | TGTGCCAGCAGTACGTTCCCTCAAGAGACCCAGTACTTC
TRBJ1-5 | TRBV19 | . | . | 12 | CASSYGYQPQHF | TGTGCCAGTAGTTACGGCTATCAGCCCCAGCATTTT
TRBJ2-2 | TRBV30 | . | . | 13 | CAWSAANTGELFF | TGTGCCTGGAGTGCCGCTAACACCGGGGAGCTGTTTTTT
TRBJ2-3 | TRBV24-1 | TRBD2 | many | 15 | CATGNSRGGPDTQYF | TGTGCCACCGGGAATTCGCGGGGGGGCCCAGATACGCAGTATTTT
TRBJ2-1 | TRBV6-2/TRBV6-3 | TRBD1 | many | 18 | CASSHGNPRDRADNEQFF | TGTGCCAGCAGTCATGGAAACCCCCGGGACAGGGCGGACAATGAGCAGTTCTTC
TRBJ1-4 | TRBV30 | . | . | 14 | CAWSPPTGTSRLFF | TGTGCCTGGAGTCCCCCCACCGGGACATCCAGACTGTTTTTT
TRBJ2-2 | TRBV9 | TRBD2 | many | 15 | CASSPSGANTGELFF | TGTGCCAGCAGCCCAAGCGGGGCGAACACCGGGGAGCTGTTTTTT
TRBJ1-6 | TRBV7-6 | TRBD1 | . | 16 | CASSRTGSSYNSPLHF | TGTGCCAGCAGTAGGACAGGGAGCTCCTATAATTCACCCCTCCACTTT
TRBJ2-1 | TRBV6-2/TRBV6-3 | . | many | 15 | CASNPGLYQIDEQFF | TGTGCCAGCAACCCGGGCCTCTACCAAATCGATGAGCAGTTCTTC
TRBJ2-1 | TRBV9 | . | many | 15 | CASSPSPAGYNEQFF | TGTGCCAGCAGCCCCTCCCCGGCGGGCTACAATGAGCAGTTCTTC
TRBJ2-5 | TRBV10-3 | TRBD2 | many | 15 | CAISEASGRGETQYF | TGTGCCATCAGTGAAGCTAGCGGGAGAGGAGAGACCCAGTACTTC
TRBJ2-5 | TRBV28 | . | medium-sized | 16 | CASAFQLRTDQETQYF | TGTGCCAGCGCTTTCCAGCTCCGGACAGACCAAGAGACCCAGTACTTC
TRBJ1-5 | TRBV28 | . | many | 16 | CASRDVTGYSNQPQHF | TGTGCCAGCAGAGACGTGACGGGGTATAGCAATCAGCCCCAGCATTTT
TRBJ1-5 | TRBV3-1 | . | few | 18 | CASSQVLPSELSNQPQHF | TGTGCCAGCAGCCAAGTTCTACCCAGCGAACTTAGCAATCAGCCCCAGCATTTT
TRBJ1-5 | TRBV3-2 | . | many | 13 | CASSDYSNQPQHF | TGTGCCAGCAGCGATTATAGCAATCAGCCCCAGCATTTT